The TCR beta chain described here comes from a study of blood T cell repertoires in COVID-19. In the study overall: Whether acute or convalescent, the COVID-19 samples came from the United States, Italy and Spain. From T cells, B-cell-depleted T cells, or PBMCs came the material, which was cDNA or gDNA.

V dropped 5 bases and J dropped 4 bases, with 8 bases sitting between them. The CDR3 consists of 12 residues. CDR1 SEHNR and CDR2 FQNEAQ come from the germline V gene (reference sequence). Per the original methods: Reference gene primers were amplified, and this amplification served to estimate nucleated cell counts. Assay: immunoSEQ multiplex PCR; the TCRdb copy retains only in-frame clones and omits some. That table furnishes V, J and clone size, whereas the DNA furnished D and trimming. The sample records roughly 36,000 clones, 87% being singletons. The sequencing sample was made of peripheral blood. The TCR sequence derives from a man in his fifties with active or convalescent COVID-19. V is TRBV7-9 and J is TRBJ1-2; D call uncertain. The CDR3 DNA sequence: TGTGCCAGCAGCCCGAGGTTCTATGGCTACACCTTC. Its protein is CASSPRFYGYTF.